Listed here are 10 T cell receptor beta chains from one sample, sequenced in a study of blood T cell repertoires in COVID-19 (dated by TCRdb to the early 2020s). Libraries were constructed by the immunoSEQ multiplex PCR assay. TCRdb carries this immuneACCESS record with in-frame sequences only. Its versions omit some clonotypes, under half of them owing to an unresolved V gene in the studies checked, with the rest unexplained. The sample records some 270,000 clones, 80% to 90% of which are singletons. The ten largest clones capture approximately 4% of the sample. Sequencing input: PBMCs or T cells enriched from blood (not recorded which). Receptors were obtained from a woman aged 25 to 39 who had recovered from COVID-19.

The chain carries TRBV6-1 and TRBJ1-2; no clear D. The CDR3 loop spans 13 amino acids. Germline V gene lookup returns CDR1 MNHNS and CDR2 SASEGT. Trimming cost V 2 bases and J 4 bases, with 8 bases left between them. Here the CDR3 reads CASSESTGYGYTF. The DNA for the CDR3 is TGTGCCAGCAGTGAATCTACTGGCTATGGCTACACCTTC.

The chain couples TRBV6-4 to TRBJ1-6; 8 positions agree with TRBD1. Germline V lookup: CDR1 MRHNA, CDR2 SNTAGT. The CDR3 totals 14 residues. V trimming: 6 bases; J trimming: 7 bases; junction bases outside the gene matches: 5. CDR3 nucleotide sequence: TGTGCCAGCAGCCCGACAGGGGAGAATTCACCCCTCCACTTT. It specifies CASSPTGENSPLHF.

CDR3 sequence (DNA): TGCAGTGCAACGGACACCCACGAGCAGTACTTC. Translation gives CSATDTHEQYF. This chain connects TRBV20-1 to TRBJ2-7; weak D call: TRBD1 (5 bases). The CDR3 sequence is 11 residues long. CDR1 DFQATT and CDR2 SNEGSKA come from the germline V gene (reference sequence). V lost 6 bases, J lost 5 bases, and 11 bases lay in between.

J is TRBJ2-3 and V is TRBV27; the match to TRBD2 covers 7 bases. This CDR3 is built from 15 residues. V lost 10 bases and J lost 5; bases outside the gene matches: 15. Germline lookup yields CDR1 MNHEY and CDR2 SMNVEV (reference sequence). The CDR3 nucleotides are TGTGCCACTTCACCTGGGGGGGGAGACGGAGATACGCAGTATTTT. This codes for CATSPGGGDGDTQYF.

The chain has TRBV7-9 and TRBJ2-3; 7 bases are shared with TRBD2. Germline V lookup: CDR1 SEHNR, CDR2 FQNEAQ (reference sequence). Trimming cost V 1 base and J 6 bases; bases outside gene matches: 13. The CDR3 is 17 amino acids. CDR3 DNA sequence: TGTGCCAGCAGCTTAGGATCGTCTAGCGGTGTGCGGGATACGCAGTATTTT. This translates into CASSLGSSSGVRDTQYF.

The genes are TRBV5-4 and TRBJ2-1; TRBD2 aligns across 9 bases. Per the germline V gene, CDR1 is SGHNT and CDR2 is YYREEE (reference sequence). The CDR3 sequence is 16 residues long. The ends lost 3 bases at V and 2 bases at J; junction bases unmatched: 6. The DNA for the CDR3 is TGTGCCAGCAGCTCTCAGCGGGGGGCCCCCTACAATGAGCAGTTCTTC. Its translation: CASSSQRGAPYNEQFF.

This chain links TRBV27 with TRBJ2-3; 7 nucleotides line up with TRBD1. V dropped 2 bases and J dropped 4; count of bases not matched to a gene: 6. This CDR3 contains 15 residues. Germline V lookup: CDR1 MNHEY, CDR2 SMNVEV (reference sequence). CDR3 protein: CASSLTGTAPDTQYF. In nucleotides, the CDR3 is TGTGCCAGCAGTTTAACCGGGACAGCGCCAGATACGCAGTATTTT.

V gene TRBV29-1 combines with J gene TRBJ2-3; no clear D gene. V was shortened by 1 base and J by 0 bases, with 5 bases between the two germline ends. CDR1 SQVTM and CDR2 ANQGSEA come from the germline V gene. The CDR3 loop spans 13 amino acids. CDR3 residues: CSVEGASTDTQYF. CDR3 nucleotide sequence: TGCAGCGTTGAAGGGGCTAGCACAGATACGCAGTATTTT.

CDR3 coding DNA: TGTGCCAGCAGTGAACGCAGGAACAATTCACCCCTCCACTTT. Translating it yields CASSERRNNSPLHF. This chain connects TRBV2 to TRBJ1-6; D ambiguous. Germline values: CDR1 SNHLY, CDR2 FYNNEI. The CDR3 is made up of 14 amino acids. V lost 2 bases, J lost 7 bases, and 9 bases lay in between.

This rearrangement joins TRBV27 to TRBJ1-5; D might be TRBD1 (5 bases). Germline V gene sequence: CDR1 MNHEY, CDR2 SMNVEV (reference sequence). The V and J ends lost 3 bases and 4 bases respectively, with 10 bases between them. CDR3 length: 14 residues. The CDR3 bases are TGTGCCAGCAGTTTCCCAGGGCCTAATCAGCCCCAGCATTTT. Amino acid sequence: CASSFPGPNQPQHF.